The next 10 T cell receptor beta chains were all read from a single sample in a study of shared clonotypes between healthy human individuals. TCRdb's copy holds only in-frame clones and misses some; the assay was immunoSEQ multiplex PCR. This sample has about 1.4 million clones, with around 95% found just once. Material for sequencing was naive CD4+ T cells sorted from blood. The subset: CD45RA+ positively selected. Receptors originate from a man aged 25-45 years in good health.

Note on this clone: Within the sample, other DNA sequences also encode this same CDR3. The chain couples TRBV18 to TRBJ1-5; no clear D. Germline V gene sequence: CDR1 KGHSH, CDR2 LQKENI. V gave up 2 bases and J gave up 2 bases, with 7 bases separating them. CDR3 length: 14 amino acids. CDR3 bases: TGTGCCAGCTCACCAAGGGCAGGCAATCAGCCCCAGCATTTT. Amino acid sequence: CASSPRAGNQPQHF.

This clone has only one observation. The gene calls are TRBV19 and TRBJ2-7; 7 positions match TRBD2. Trimming cost V 7 bases and J 2 bases; bases outside gene matches: 8. CDR3 length equals 14 residues. Germline V gives CDR1 LNHDA, CDR2 SQIVND (reference sequence). CDR3 bases: TGTGCCAGTACTCAGGGAGCGGGGACCTACGAGCAGTACTTC. Amino acid sequence: CASTQGAGTYEQYF.

The chain uses TRBV18 and TRBJ2-1; D may correspond to TRBD1 or TRBD2 (6 bases each). V was clipped by 1 base and J by 0 bases, with 28 bases between them. CDR3 size: 22 residues. Looked up from germline, CDR1 is KGHSH and CDR2 is LQKENI. For the CDR3, the DNA is TGTGCCAGCTCACCACTTCTACCCCGGACAGTAGGGACTCGGAGCTCCTACAATGAGCAGTTCTTC. Amino acid sequence: CASSPLLPRTVGTRSSYNEQFF.

This clone was seen more than once but under ten times. V gene TRBV19 combines with J gene TRBJ2-3, with TRBD2 identical over 11 bases. The CDR3 is made up of 14 amino acids. The V segment lost 4 bases and the J segment 8 bases; nucleotides outside the gene matches: 5. Germline V gives CDR1 LNHDA, CDR2 SQIVND (reference sequence). The DNA of the CDR3 is TGTGCCAGTAGTAGACTAGCGGGACCCGGTACGCAGTATTTT. Amino acids: CASSRLAGPGTQYF.

This chain links TRBV6-1 with TRBJ1-4; no clear D gene. The CDR3 is 15 amino acids. Trimming stripped 7 bases from V and 0 bases from J, with 12 bases between. Per germline, CDR1 MNHNS and CDR2 SASEGT. CDR3 nucleotides: TGTGCCAGCAAACCTAGGGTCGCAACTAATGAAAAACTGTTTTTT. Protein sequence: CASKPRVATNEKLFF.

The chain couples TRBV5-1 to TRBJ2-5, with 10 bases matching TRBD2. This CDR3 contains 15 residues. Germline V CDR1 and CDR2: SGHRS, YFSETQ. J lost 3 bases, V lost 5 bases, and 7 bases had no gene match. Here the CDR3 DNA reads TGCGCCAGCAGAGGGGGTCTAGCGGGAGAAGAGACCCAGTACTTC. Translation: CASRGGLAGEETQYF.

This rearrangement joins TRBV6-1 to TRBJ2-7; D is possibly TRBD1 (5 bases). V was shortened by 8 bases and J by 0 bases, with 11 bases between the two germline ends. In germline, CDR1 is MNHNS, CDR2 SASEGT. The CDR3 runs 13 residues. The CDR3 coding sequence is TGTGCCAGCCTCGAAGGGGCCTCCTACGAGCAGTACTTC. Encoded protein: CASLEGASYEQYF.

This chain links TRBV10-3 with TRBJ2-7; 11 nucleotides match TRBD2. CDR1 is ENHRY and CDR2 is SYGVKD in the germline V gene. Losses at the gene ends were 3 bases for V and 2 bases for J; bases not matched to a gene: 3. The CDR3 extends over 15 amino acids. CDR3 in DNA: TGTGCCATCAGTGATTATAGCGGGAGGGCCTACGAGCAGTACTTC. It yields the protein CAISDYSGRAYEQYF.

The V call is TRBV7-8, the J call TRBJ1-2; 8 bases are a match to TRBD1. The J segment lost 4 bases and the V segment lost 1 base, leaving 8 bases of the junction unmatched. This CDR3 is 16 amino acids long. Germline V gene sequence: CDR1 SGHVS, CDR2 FQNEAQ. CDR3 nucleotide sequence: TGTGCCAGCAGCTTAGGGCCGGACAGGGTATCCTATGGCTACACCTTC. Its translation: CASSLGPDRVSYGYTF.

The chain carries TRBV11-2 and TRBJ2-7; TRBD2 is a possible D gene (5 bases). Germline assignment: CDR1 SGHAT and CDR2 FQNNGV. Trimming took off 1 base at V and 3 bases at J, with 10 bases between the two ends. The CDR3 has 14 residues. The CDR3 sequence is CASSLVRGLYEQYF. DNA for the CDR3: TGTGCCAGCAGCTTAGTTCGGGGTCTCTACGAGCAGTACTTC.